The 15 T cell receptor beta chains in this list originate from one sample, sequenced in a study of blood T cell repertoires in COVID-19. Sequencing was performed with immunoSEQ multiplex PCR; in TCRdb, only in-frame clones are kept and a portion is missing. The sample shows approximately 200,000 clones, more than 75% of them seen only once. Sequenced input: peripheral blood. The receptors originated from a man aged 50 to 59 who had recovered from COVID-19.

The V and J genes are TRBV7-8 and TRBJ2-3; D is perhaps TRBD2 (6 bases). Per germline, CDR1 SGHVS and CDR2 FQNEAQ. Trimming pared 6 bases from V and 0 bases from J, leaving 7 bases between. The CDR3 consists of 13 residues. The CDR3 protein is CASRLASTDTQYF. CDR3 nucleotides: TGTGCCAGCAGACTAGCTAGCACAGATACGCAGTATTTT.

The genes are TRBV19 and TRBJ1-5; 9 bases are shared with TRBD1. Unmatched junction bases numbered 11, after V lost 10 bases and J lost 4 bases. The CDR3 consists of 15 residues. Germline assignment: CDR1 LNHDA and CDR2 SQIVND (reference sequence). The CDR3 DNA sequence: TGTGCCACGGGTCCGAGACAGGGGGAAAATCAGCCCCAGCATTTT. Its protein is CATGPRQGENQPQHF.

The CDR3 coding sequence is TGTGCCAGCAGTTGGGGGGGGCCGGCAGCTCACACTGAAGCTTTCTTT. The encoded protein is CASSWGGPAAHTEAFF. This chain uses TRBV6-5 with TRBJ1-1; weak D call: TRBD1 (6 bases). The V gene lost 4 bases and the J gene lost 3 bases, with 18 bases spanning the gap. The CDR3 spans 16 residues. Germline V lookup: CDR1 MNHEY, CDR2 SVGAGI.

This sequence joins TRBV30 and TRBJ2-7, with 14 bases identical to TRBD2. With V trimmed by 0 bases and J by 2 bases, 9 bases remained unmatched. The CDR3 totals 18 residues. CDR1 GTSNPN and CDR2 SVGIG come from the germline V gene (reference sequence). CDR3 nucleotides: TGTGCCTGGAGTGTCTTTTGGACTAGCGGGAGGAGAACCTACGAGCAGTACTTC. Amino acids: CAWSVFWTSGRRTYEQYF.

The chain joins TRBV2 to TRBJ1-5; 9 bases are shared with TRBD1. This CDR3 is built from 16 residues. After removal of 5 bases from V and 4 bases from J, the junction contained 9 bases not matched to a gene. CDR1 and CDR2 from the germline V gene are SNHLY and FYNNEI. The CDR3 here is CASSLGRQGGNQPQHF. For the CDR3, the DNA is TGTGCCAGCAGTTTAGGCCGACAGGGGGGTAATCAGCCCCAGCATTTT.

This chain joins TRBV5-4 and TRBJ1-1; D unclear. The CDR3 spans 15 residues. The V and J ends lost 2 bases and 0 bases respectively, with 11 bases between them. CDR1 and CDR2 (germline): SGHNT, YYREEE (reference sequence). The CDR3 bases are TGTGCCAGCAGCTTCCCACAACAGCTGAACACTGAAGCTTTCTTT. This sequence encodes CASSFPQQLNTEAFF. The whole variable domain, filled in from reference TRBV5-4 and TRBJ1-1, reads ETGVTQSPTHLIKTRGQQVTLRCSSQSGHNTVSWYQQALGQGPQFIFQYYREEENGRGNFPPRFSGLQFPNYSSELNVNALELDDSALYLCASSFPQQLNTEAFFGQGTRLTVV.

The chain is built from TRBV5-4 and TRBJ2-2; D gene uncertain. The CDR3 sequence is 14 residues long. CDR1 is SGHNT, CDR2 YYREEE, per germline (reference sequence). V was pared by 7 bases and J by 3 bases, with 13 bases between. The CDR3 sequence: CASRRSLDTGELFF. As DNA, the CDR3 is TGTGCCAGCCGTCGGAGCCTCGACACCGGGGAGCTGTTTTTT.

This chain uses TRBV28 with TRBJ2-5, with 7 bases identical to TRBD2. With V trimmed by 4 bases and J by 6 bases, 5 bases remained unmatched. Germline values: CDR1 MDHEN, CDR2 SYDVKM. This CDR3 region has 13 residues. CDR3 region: CASSWEGQKTQYF. In DNA form, the CDR3 reads TGTGCCAGCAGTTGGGAGGGTCAGAAGACCCAGTACTTC.

CDR3 sequence (DNA): TGTGCCAGCAGCCTACTTCTAACTGGGACAGTGCTCTACAATGAGCAGTTCTTC. Amino acid sequence: CASSLLLTGTVLYNEQFF. The chain has TRBV27 and TRBJ2-1; 7 bases fit TRBD1. The CDR3 has 18 amino acids. V was clipped by 6 bases and J by 3 bases; unmatched bases: 17. Germline CDR1 is MNHEY and CDR2 is SMNVEV (reference sequence).

V usage is TRBV28 and J usage is TRBJ2-1; 11 positions agree with TRBD1. Germline-derived CDR1 and CDR2 are MDHEN and SYDVKM. J was trimmed by 7 bases and V by 11 bases; bases with no gene match: 7. This CDR3 comprises 13 residues. The CDR3 bases are TGTGCCTATGGACAGGGGGCGTTGAATGAGCAGTTCTTC. Translated, it gives CAYGQGALNEQFF.

This clone was recorded once. The rearrangement joins TRBV5-4 to TRBJ2-1; 12 bases map to TRBD2. CDR1 SGHNT and CDR2 YYREEE come from the germline V gene (reference sequence). Trimming cost V 4 bases and J 3 bases; bases outside gene matches: 5. This CDR3 contains 16 residues. This CDR3 reads CASSKKLAGGYNEQFF. The DNA for the CDR3 is TGTGCCAGCAGCAAAAAACTAGCGGGAGGCTACAATGAGCAGTTCTTC.

The chain uses TRBV30 and TRBJ1-1, with D maybe TRBD1 (5 bases). V lost 3 bases and J 7 bases, leaving 18 bases between the germline ends. The length of the CDR3 is 14 residues. The V gene's germline CDR1 is GTSNPN and CDR2 SVGIG (reference sequence). The CDR3 region is CAWRVSGGVGEAFF. The CDR3, as DNA: TGTGCCTGGAGAGTATCGGGGGGAGTGGGTGAAGCTTTCTTT.

The V and J genes are TRBV28 and TRBJ2-7, with a possible D match to TRBD2 (6 bases). The V end was cut by 3 bases, the J end by 0 bases, with 12 bases between. Germline V gene lookup returns CDR1 MDHEN and CDR2 SYDVKM. This CDR3 spans 15 amino acids. The chain's CDR3 is CASSFGDGSSYEQYF. The CDR3 DNA sequence: TGTGCCAGCAGTTTTGGGGACGGGAGCTCCTACGAGCAGTACTTC.

The table lists this clone with a few counts. This chain links TRBV18 with TRBJ2-7, with D perhaps TRBD2 (6 bases). Germline CDR1 KGHSH, CDR2 LQKENI. V was clipped by 2 bases and J by 4 bases, with 18 bases between them. The CDR3 totals 16 residues. This chain's CDR3 is CASSPTAPRGLYEQYF. As DNA, the CDR3 is TGTGCCAGCTCACCAACAGCCCCGCGGGGCCTATACGAGCAGTACTTC. Together with reference TRBV18 and TRBJ2-7, the CDR3 gives the full variable domain: NAGVMQNPRHLVRRRGQEARLRCSPMKGHSHVYWYRQLPEEGLKFMVYLQKENIIDESGMPKERFSAEFPKEGPSILRIQQVVRGDSAAYFCASSPTAPRGLYEQYFGPGTRLTVT.

The chain is built from TRBV7-2 and TRBJ2-1; 14 nucleotides agree with TRBD2. Trimming at V came to 5 bases and at J to 4 bases, leaving 7 bases not matched to a gene. CDR3 length: 17 residues. Germline V gives CDR1 SGHTA, CDR2 FQGNSA. CDR3 in DNA: TGTGCCAGCAGCGGAGGGACTAGCGGGAGAGGTTACAATGAGCAGTTCTTC. Residues: CASSGGTSGRGYNEQFF. Full variable domain (outside the CDR3, taken from reference TRBV7-2 and TRBJ2-1): GAGVSQSPSNKVTEKGKDVELRCDPISGHTALYWYRQSLGQGLEFLIYFQGNSAPDKSGLPSDRFSAERTGGSVSTLTIQRTQQEDSAVYLCASSGGTSGRGYNEQFFGPGTRLTVL.